The 31 T cell receptor beta chains listed next were all sequenced from one sample in a study of beta chain features in type 1 diabetes. Sequencing targeted expressed TCRB transcripts, as all isolated RNA had been reverse transcribed. Here immunoSEQ multiplex PCR was the method, and the copy in TCRdb shows in-frame clones only, minus some. The sample gives about 900,000 clones, about a sixth of which show up once; roughly 0.025% is in the top ten. The sequenced material came from naive CD4+ T cells from blood. The receptors originated from a young woman in good health.

The chain carries TRBV6-1 and TRBJ1-5; D is unclear. The length of the CDR3 is 13 residues. Trimming stripped 3 bases from V and 5 bases from J, with 8 bases between. Germline lookup yields CDR1 MNHNS and CDR2 SASEGT. CDR3 amino acids: CASSEFLDQPQHF. The CDR3 coding sequence is TGTGCCAGCAGTGAGTTTCTGGATCAGCCCCAGCATTTT.

The chain combines TRBV7-2 with TRBJ2-7, with a tentative D call TRBD1 (5 bases). Per germline, CDR1 SGHTA and CDR2 FQGNSA. V was trimmed by 5 bases and J by 1 base, leaving 9 bases between them. The CDR3 extends over 13 amino acids. CDR3 residues: CASSPQESYEQYF. The DNA for the CDR3 is TGTGCCAGCAGCCCACAGGAATCCTACGAGCAGTACTTC.

This clone appeared a few times. The CDR3 loop is CASSLVGTGRAKNIQYF. In DNA, the CDR3 is TGTGCCAGCAGCTTGGTAGGCACGGGTAGGGCCAAAAACATTCAGTACTTC. The chain links TRBV5-6 to TRBJ2-4; D gene unclear. Germline V gives CDR1 SGHDT, CDR2 YYEEEE. The CDR3 runs 17 residues. The ends were cut back, 0 bases at V and 1 base at J, with 14 bases in the middle.

This clone was found a few times. The chain links TRBV18 to TRBJ2-5, with 8 bases lining up with TRBD2. From germline, CDR1 is KGHSH and CDR2 LQKENI. The CDR3 runs to 17 residues. J lost 2 bases, V lost 1 base, and 9 bases had no gene match. The CDR3 DNA sequence: TGTGCCAGCTCACCACTTACGGCGGGAGGAGGACAAGAGACCCAGTACTTC. Amino acids: CASSPLTAGGGQETQYF.

The chain employs TRBV9 and TRBJ2-1, with 8 bases identical to TRBD2. CDR1 is SGDLS and CDR2 is YYNGEE in the germline V gene. This CDR3 contains 13 residues. V lost 0 bases and J lost 15; bases outside the gene matches: 8. This CDR3 is CASSVGVETSVFF. As DNA, the CDR3 is TGTGCCAGCAGCGTAGGAGTCGAGACTAGCGTGTTCTTC.

This clone has more than one count but fewer than ten. The chain couples TRBV4-2 to TRBJ2-1; 7 bases fit TRBD2. This CDR3 contains 19 residues. Germline V gene sequence: CDR1 LGHNA, CDR2 YNFKEQ. Trimming at V came to 1 base and at J to 3 bases, leaving 15 bases not matched to a gene. The CDR3, as DNA: TGTGCCAGCAGCCAAGGGAATCGGTGGCGGGAGCAGGGCTACAATGAGCAGTTCTTC. Protein product: CASSQGNRWREQGYNEQFF.

V gene TRBV28 combines with J gene TRBJ2-1; the D is unclear. CDR1 is MDHEN and CDR2 is SYDVKM in the germline V gene. V was cut by 6 bases and J by 2 bases, with 8 bases left in between. The CDR3 runs 13 residues. The CDR3 reads CASRVGTYNEQFF. The CDR3 DNA reads TGTGCCAGCAGAGTGGGTACCTACAATGAGCAGTTCTTC.

A few counts support this clone. The chain employs TRBV7-8 and TRBJ2-7; D ambiguous. Germline CDR1 SGHVS, CDR2 FQNEAQ. The CDR3 extends over 15 amino acids. With 1 base removed from V and 0 bases from J, the gap between germline ends came to 10 bases. In DNA, the CDR3 is TGTGCCAGCAGCTTAGTAACCCCCGGCTCCTACGAGCAGTACTTC. Protein: CASSLVTPGSYEQYF.

The chain is built from TRBV15 and TRBJ2-5, with D perhaps matching TRBD1 or TRBD2 (5 bases each). The germline V and J ends were trimmed by 8 bases and 4 bases, with 8 bases remaining between them. Germline CDR1 LNHNV, CDR2 YYDKDF (reference sequence). The CDR3 totals 11 residues. CDR3 nucleotide sequence: TGTGCCACCCGTGGGGGAGAGACCCAGTACTTC. It codes for CATRGGETQYF.

This clone was found a few times. V is TRBV4-3 and J is TRBJ2-1, with D maybe TRBD2 (6 bases). Trimming took off 0 bases at V and 10 bases at J, with 10 bases between the two ends. The CDR3 is made up of 13 amino acids. Germline CDR1 is LGHNA and CDR2 is YSLEER. Here the CDR3 reads CASSQDWGREQFF. The CDR3 DNA reads as TGCGCCAGCAGCCAAGATTGGGGGAGGGAGCAGTTCTTC.

This clone was seen just once. The V and J genes are TRBV4-2 and TRBJ2-1; D might be TRBD1 (6 bases). The CDR3 extends over 15 amino acids. Trimming removed 1 base at V and 3 bases at J, with 10 bases between. Germline loops: CDR1 LGHNA, CDR2 YNFKEQ. DNA for the CDR3: TGTGCCAGCAGCCAAGCCCGGGACAACTACAATGAGCAGTTCTTC. Its protein is CASSQARDNYNEQFF.

This clone was detected a few times. This sequence joins TRBV7-3 and TRBJ1-2, with D perhaps TRBD1 (5 bases). The CDR3 covers 13 residues. V was cut by 5 bases and J by 9 bases, with 16 bases left in between. CDR1 is SGHTA, CDR2 FQGTGA, per germline. The CDR3 region has the DNA TGTGCCAGCAGCGAGCCGGCAGGGCGAAGCTACACCTTC. This codes for CASSEPAGRSYTF.

This clone has a handful of counts. The gene calls are TRBV28 and TRBJ2-1; 12 bases are a match to TRBD1. V gave up 2 bases and J gave up 8 bases; unmatched junction bases: 10. The germline CDR1 and CDR2 sequences are MDHEN and SYDVKM. CDR3 length equals 17 residues. CDR3 loop: CASSLAGGTGGGDEQFF. As DNA, the CDR3 is TGTGCCAGCAGTTTAGCGGGCGGGACAGGGGGCGGCGATGAGCAGTTCTTC.

The rearrangement uses TRBV6-5 and TRBJ2-2; D gene ambiguous. Germline assignment: CDR1 MNHEY and CDR2 SVGAGI. Trimming pared 10 bases from V and 3 bases from J, leaving 18 bases between. The CDR3 contains 15 residues. In nucleotides, the CDR3 is TGTGCCACTGAACGGCGTAGGAGTTACACCGGGGAGCTGTTTTTT. Its protein product is CATERRRSYTGELFF.

The V call is TRBV18, the J call TRBJ2-1; D uncertain. The germline V gene has CDR1 KGHSH and CDR2 LQKENI. V gave up 2 bases and J gave up 1 base, with 12 bases separating them. The CDR3 extends over 16 amino acids. CDR3 bases: TGTGCCAGCTCACCAATGCAGCCAAAGTCCTACAATGAGCAGTTCTTC. It encodes CASSPMQPKSYNEQFF.

This clone has a handful of counts. The chain carries TRBV2 and TRBJ2-6, with D perhaps TRBD1 (5 bases). Germline CDR1 reads SNHLY; CDR2 reads FYNNEI. The CDR3 length is 16 residues. Trimming pared 9 bases from V and 2 bases from J, leaving 17 bases between. The CDR3 here is CARRRPGMAGANVLTF. The CDR3 DNA reads TGTGCCAGACGACGCCCAGGGATGGCTGGGGCCAACGTCCTGACTTTC.

In this sample, this clone turned up a few times. This chain connects TRBV18 to TRBJ2-2, with unresolved D. V lost 2 bases to trimming and J lost 6 bases, with 4 bases between them. The CDR3 runs 12 residues. CDR1 and CDR2 (germline): KGHSH, LQKENI. The CDR3 sequence is CASSPTPGELFF. CDR3 DNA: TGTGCCAGCTCACCAACTCCCGGGGAGCTGTTTTTT.

About this clone: Compared with germline, one end of the junction differs, possibly owing to a read error. The V gene is TRBV10-3, the J gene TRBJ2-1; the match to TRBD2 covers 7 bases. Germline V gives CDR1 ENHRY, CDR2 SYGVKD. The CDR3 totals 15 residues. The CDR3 bases are TGTGCCAGCAGTTACTCCCCTAGCGGCTACAATGAGCAGTTCTTC. Residues: CASSYSPSGYNEQFF.

This chain joins TRBV4-3 and TRBJ2-7, with a possible D match to TRBD2 (6 bases). Deletions cut 4 bases from V and 6 bases from J, with 19 bases between. Germline V gene sequence: CDR1 LGHNA, CDR2 YSLEER. The CDR3 runs 15 residues. CDR3 coding DNA: TGCGCCAGCAGCCCCACTCCCGGGAGCCCAAGCGAGCAGTACTTC. Amino acids: CASSPTPGSPSEQYF.

The V and J genes are TRBV29-1 and TRBJ2-7; D is undetermined. V dropped 1 base and J dropped 3 bases, with 10 bases sitting between them. Germline CDR1 is SQVTM and CDR2 is ANQGSEA. The CDR3 sequence is 13 residues long. DNA of the CDR3: TGCAGCGTTGAAGGTCAGAACCTCTACGAGCAGTACTTC. This translates into CSVEGQNLYEQYF.

V usage is TRBV5-8 and J usage is TRBJ2-5; 10 positions agree with TRBD1. This CDR3 has 16 amino acids. The germline gives CDR1 SGHTS, CDR2 YDEGEE. The V gene end was trimmed by 1 base and the J gene end by 2 bases; junction bases not matched to a gene: 5. As DNA, the CDR3 is TGTGCCAGCAGCTTGCCGGGACAGGGGATTCAAGAGACCCAGTACTTC. It yields the protein CASSLPGQGIQETQYF.

CDR3 sequence: CASSLGYTSNTGELFF. The CDR3 bases are TGTGCCAGCAGCTTAGGCTACACCTCGAACACCGGGGAGCTGTTTTTT. The rearrangement links TRBV7-2 to TRBJ2-2; D remains unclear. The germline V and J ends were trimmed by 1 base and 0 bases, with 9 bases remaining between them. The CDR3 runs 16 residues. Germline V gene sequence: CDR1 SGHTA, CDR2 FQGNSA.

The rearrangement uses TRBV2 and TRBJ2-7, with TRBD1 matching 10 bases. Germline values: CDR1 SNHLY, CDR2 FYNNEI. Trimming cost V 8 bases and J 2 bases; bases outside gene matches: 15. The CDR3 is 17 amino acids. The CDR3 protein is CASRRDRGTGAPYEQYF. CDR3 DNA: TGTGCCAGCCGCCGAGATCGGGGGACAGGGGCCCCCTACGAGCAGTACTTC. Combining the CDR3 with reference TRBV2 and TRBJ2-7 gives the whole variable domain EPEVTQTPSHQVTQMGQEVILRCVPISNHLYFYWYRQILGQKVEFLVSFYNNEISEKSEIFDDQFSVERPDGSNFTLKIRSTKLEDSAMYFCASRRDRGTGAPYEQYFGPGTRLTVT.

This clone appeared a few times. The chain joins TRBV2 to TRBJ1-2; weak D call: TRBD1 (5 bases). V gave up 8 bases and J gave up 2 bases, with 9 bases separating them. CDR3 length equals 12 residues. Per germline, CDR1 SNHLY and CDR2 FYNNEI. The DNA for the CDR3 is TGTGCCAGCCTCCGGGACAACTATGGCTACACCTTC. Its translation: CASLRDNYGYTF.

The V and J genes are TRBV4-2 and TRBJ1-2; D call uncertain. The CDR3 totals 15 residues. Trimming left V 1 base short and J 4 bases short, with 13 bases between. The germline gives CDR1 LGHNA, CDR2 YNFKEQ. The CDR3: CASSQGTQEGYGYTF. The CDR3 nucleotides are TGTGCCAGCAGCCAAGGGACCCAGGAGGGCTATGGCTACACCTTC.

This clone was seen a few times. The V and J genes are TRBV7-9 and TRBJ2-7, with a possible D match to TRBD2 (6 bases). This CDR3 contains 15 residues. The germline V gene encodes CDR1 SEHNR and CDR2 FQNEAQ (reference sequence). Trimming cost V 0 bases and J 3 bases, with 12 bases left between them. The CDR3 spells CASSLAWRGIYEQYF. In DNA form, the CDR3 reads TGTGCCAGCAGCTTAGCGTGGAGGGGAATCTACGAGCAGTACTTC.

J is TRBJ1-2 and V is TRBV5-6; 7 nucleotides match TRBD1. The junction had 8 bases not matched to a gene; V was cut back by 5 bases and J by 7 bases. The CDR3 runs 13 residues. Germline lookup yields CDR1 SGHDT and CDR2 YYEEEE. The CDR3 region is CASSEGGASGYTF. For the CDR3, the DNA is TGTGCCAGCAGTGAAGGGGGCGCTTCTGGCTACACCTTC.

The V call is TRBV11-1, the J call TRBJ1-2; a possible D gene is TRBD1 (5 bases). V lost 2 bases to trimming and J lost 3 bases, with 7 bases between them. Looked up from germline, CDR1 is SGHAT and CDR2 is FQDESV (reference sequence). The CDR3 is 13 residues long. The CDR3 here is CASSLKGDYGYTF. CDR3 coding DNA: TGTGCCAGCAGCTTAAAAGGGGACTATGGCTACACCTTC. Using reference TRBV11-1 and TRBJ1-2 for the parts outside the CDR3, the full variable domain is EAEVAQSPRYKITEKSQAVAFWCDPISGHATLYWYRQILGQGPELLVQFQDESVVDDSQLPKDRFSAERLKGVDSTLKIQPAELGDSAMYLCASSLKGDYGYTFGSGTRLTVV.

The chain joins TRBV2 to TRBJ2-5, with D perhaps given as TRBD1 or TRBD2 (5 bases each). The CDR3 is made up of 14 amino acids. Germline V gene sequence: CDR1 SNHLY, CDR2 FYNNEI. Trimming removed 5 bases at V and 5 bases at J, with 15 bases between. This chain's CDR3 is CASSPGIPGETQYF. CDR3 coding DNA: TGTGCCAGCAGTCCGGGAATCCCAGGGGAGACCCAGTACTTC.

The chain is built from TRBV6-5 and TRBJ2-3; 8 bases map to TRBD1. The CDR3 length is 14 residues. Trimming took 8 bases from V and 2 from J; bases not matched to a gene: 6. Germline V gene sequence: CDR1 MNHEY, CDR2 SVGAGI. The CDR3 reads CASSRDRYTDTQYF. The DNA for the CDR3 is TGTGCCAGCTCGCGGGACAGGTACACAGATACGCAGTATTTT.

This clone was found a few times. The chain employs TRBV5-1 and TRBJ2-3, with TRBD2 identical over 12 bases. Trimming removed 2 bases from V and 1 base from J; junction bases left unmatched: 2. This CDR3 spans 16 amino acids. The V gene's germline CDR1 is SGHRS and CDR2 YFSETQ. This chain's CDR3 is CASSFWTSGGTDTQYF. CDR3 in DNA: TGCGCCAGCAGCTTCTGGACTAGCGGGGGCACAGATACGCAGTATTTT.